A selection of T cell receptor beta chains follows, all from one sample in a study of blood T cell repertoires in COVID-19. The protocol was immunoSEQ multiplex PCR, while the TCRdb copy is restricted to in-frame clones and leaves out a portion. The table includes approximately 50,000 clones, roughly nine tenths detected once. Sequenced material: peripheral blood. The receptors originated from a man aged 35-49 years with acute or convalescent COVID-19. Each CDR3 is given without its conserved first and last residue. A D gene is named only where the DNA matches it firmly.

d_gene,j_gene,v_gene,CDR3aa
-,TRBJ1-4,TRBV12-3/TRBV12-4,ASSLRSREKLF
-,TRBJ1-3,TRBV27,ASSFHSGNTIY
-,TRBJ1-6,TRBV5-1,ASSLNGRGYNSPLH
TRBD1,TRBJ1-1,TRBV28,ASSPGRGPGNTEAF
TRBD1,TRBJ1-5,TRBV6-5,ASRMTGSNQPQH
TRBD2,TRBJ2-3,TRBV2,ASSDLGLAGARDTQY
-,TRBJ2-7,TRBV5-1,ASSLVAGSSYEQY
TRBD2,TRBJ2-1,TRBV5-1,ASSLGGRANNEQF
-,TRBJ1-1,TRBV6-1,ASSEAAGARTEAF
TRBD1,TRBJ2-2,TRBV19,ASKWNDRGTGELF
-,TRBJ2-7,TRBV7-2,ASSLQGQSLQY
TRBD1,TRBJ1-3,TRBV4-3,ASSPTGGVGNTIY
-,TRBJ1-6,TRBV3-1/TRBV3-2,ASRWEGGDNSPLH
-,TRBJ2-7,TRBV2,ASSEMAGTDSNEQY
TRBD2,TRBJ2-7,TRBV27,ASSSLLLADHYEQY
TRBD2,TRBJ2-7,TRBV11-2,ASSLTSDEQY
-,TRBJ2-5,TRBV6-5,ASSYGPGQETQY
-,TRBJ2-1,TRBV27,ASSLSPFEQF
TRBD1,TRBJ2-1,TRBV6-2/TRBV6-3,ASSQRDREQF